A selection of T cell receptor beta chains follows, all from one sample in a study of STAT5B mutations in CD4+ large granular lymphocyte leukemia. Sequenced by immunoSEQ multiplex PCR; TCRdb stores in-frame clones only, minus some. The sample lists over 35,000 clones; roughly 85% were seen once. The sequenced material came from CD4+ T cells from blood buffy coats. The receptors come from a human donor in good health. CDR3s include the opening cysteine and the closing phenylalanine or tryptophan. D genes are given only for firm matches. Size tells how often a clone was seen (once, few, many) or the class of an expanded clone, and some rows leave it out.

>NA|once|TRBV5-4
CASRTATYGYTF
>TRBD1|NA|TRBV4-3
CASSRQTGQDNYGYTF
>TRBD1|few|TRBV11-2
CASSLEGGVGQETQYF
>TRBD1|NA|TRBV19
CASSPRGISYEQYF
>NA|NA|TRBV19
CASSILENTEAFF
>NA|once|TRBV7-8
CASSFSSGIAQYF
>NA|NA|TRBV27
CASQDGPGELFF
>NA|few|TRBV7-9
CASSLWRGRNTGELFF
>TRBD1|few|TRBV6-5
CASSYSRTGGGYGYTF
>NA|NA|TRBV5-1
CASSLGGYEQYF
>TRBD1|NA|TRBV6-5
CASSPRDRGPYEQYF
>NA|NA|TRBV4-2
CASSPRQGGEQYF
>TRBD1|NA|TRBV5-8
CASSGRDRLNQPQHF
>NA|NA|TRBV5-1
CASSRDTNYGYTF
>NA|once|TRBV6-6
CATDYRENDEQFF